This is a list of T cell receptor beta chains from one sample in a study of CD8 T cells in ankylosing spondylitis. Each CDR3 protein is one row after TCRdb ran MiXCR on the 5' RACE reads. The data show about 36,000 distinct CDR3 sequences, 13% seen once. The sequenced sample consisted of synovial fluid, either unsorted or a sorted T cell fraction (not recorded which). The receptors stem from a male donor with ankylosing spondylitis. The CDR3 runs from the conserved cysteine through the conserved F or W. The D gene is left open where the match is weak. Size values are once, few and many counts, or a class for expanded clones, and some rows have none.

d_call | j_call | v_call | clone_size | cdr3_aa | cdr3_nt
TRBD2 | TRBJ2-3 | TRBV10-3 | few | CAIWAGGSTDTQYF | TGTGCCATCTGGGCGGGAGGGTCCACAGATACGCAGTATTTT
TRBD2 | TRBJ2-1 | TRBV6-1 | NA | CASSGLADYNEQFF | TGTGCCAGCAGTGGACTAGCGGATTACAATGAGCAGTTCTTC
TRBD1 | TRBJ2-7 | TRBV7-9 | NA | CASSSTGQGFHEQYF | TGTGCCAGCAGCTCGACGGGACAGGGATTCCACGAGCAGTACTTC
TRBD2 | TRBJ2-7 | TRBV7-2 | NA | CASSATSGGFATHEQYF | TGTGCCAGCAGCGCGACTAGCGGGGGGTTTGCCACCCACGAGCAGTACTTC
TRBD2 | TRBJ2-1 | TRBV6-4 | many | CASSTKPSGAYNEQFF | TGTGCCAGCAGTACCAAGCCTAGCGGGGCCTACAATGAGCAGTTCTTC
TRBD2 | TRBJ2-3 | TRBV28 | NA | CASSPGTSTGADTQYF | TGTGCCAGCAGTCCCGGGACTAGCACGGGGGCAGATACGCAGTATTTT
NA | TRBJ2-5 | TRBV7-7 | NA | CTSSLGDRLLQETQYF | TGTACTAGCAGCTTAGGTGACAGACTCCTCCAAGAGACCCAGTACTTC
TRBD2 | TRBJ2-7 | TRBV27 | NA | CASSSTGTSYEQYF | TGTGCCAGCAGTTCCACCGGGACTAGCTACGAGCAGTACTTC
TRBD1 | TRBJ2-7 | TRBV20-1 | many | CSARGGQDYEQYF | TGCAGTGCTAGAGGTGGACAGGACTACGAGCAGTACTTC
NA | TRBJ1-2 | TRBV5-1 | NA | CASSLDLGFTYGYTF | TGCGCCAGCAGCTTGGATCTCGGATTCACCTATGGCTACACCTTC
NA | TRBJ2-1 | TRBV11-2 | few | CASSLVSNGAEQFF | TGTGCCAGCAGCTTAGTCTCCAACGGGGCAGAGCAGTTCTTC
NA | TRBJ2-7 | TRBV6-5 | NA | CASSYSMGRAYEQYF | TGTGCCAGCAGTTACTCGATGGGCAGGGCGTACGAGCAGTACTTC
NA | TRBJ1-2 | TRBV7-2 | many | CASSYGWGYTF | TGTGCCAGCAGCTATGGGTGGGGCTACACCTTC
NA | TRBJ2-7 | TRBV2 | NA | CASSDDHLRSPSYEQYF | TGTGCCAGCAGCGATGATCACCTTCGGAGTCCCTCCTACGAGCAGTACTTC
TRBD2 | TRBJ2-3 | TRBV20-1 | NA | CSARRTSGDSDTQYF | TGCAGTGCTAGAAGGACTAGCGGGGACTCAGATACGCAGTATTTT
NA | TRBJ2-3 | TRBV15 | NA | CATNTGTLSTDTQYF | TGTGCCACCAATACCGGGACTCTTAGCACAGATACGCAGTATTTT
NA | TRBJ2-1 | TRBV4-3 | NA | CASSHHPGYSYNEQFF | TGCGCCAGCAGCCACCATCCAGGGTACTCCTACAATGAGCAGTTCTTC
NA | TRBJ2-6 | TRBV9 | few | CASSVGTGSSGANVLTF | TGTGCCAGCAGCGTAGGTACCGGAAGCTCTGGGGCCAACGTCCTGACTTTC
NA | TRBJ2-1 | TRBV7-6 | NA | CASSLVVSGLNNEQFF | TGTGCCAGCAGCTTAGTTGTAAGCGGGTTAAACAATGAGCAGTTCTTC
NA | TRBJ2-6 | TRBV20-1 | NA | CSARDTGRMSSGANVLTF | TGCAGTGCTAGAGATACGGGACGGATGAGCTCTGGGGCCAACGTCCTGACTTTC
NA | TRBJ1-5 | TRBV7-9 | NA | CASSSTDPNQPQHF | TGTGCCAGCAGCTCGACAGACCCCAATCAGCCCCAGCATTTT
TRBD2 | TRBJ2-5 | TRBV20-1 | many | CSARGSSGRETQYF | TGCAGTGCTAGAGGGAGTAGCGGGAGGGAGACCCAGTACTTC
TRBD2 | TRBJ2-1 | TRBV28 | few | CASKTAGGGEQFF | TGTGCCAGTAAAACAGCGGGAGGGGGTGAGCAGTTCTTC
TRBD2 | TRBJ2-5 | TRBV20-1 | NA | CSARVLAGGDQETQYF | TGCAGTGCTAGAGTACTAGCGGGGGGAGACCAAGAGACCCAGTACTTC
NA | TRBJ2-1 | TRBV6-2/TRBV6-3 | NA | CASSYSTVGGPYNEQFF | TGTGCCAGCAGTTACTCGACGGTTGGGGGTCCTTACAATGAGCAGTTCTTC
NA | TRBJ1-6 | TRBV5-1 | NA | CASSLGHISPLHF | TGCGCCAGCAGCTTGGGCCATATTTCACCCCTCCACTTT
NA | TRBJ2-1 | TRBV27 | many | CASSAGWGGQFF | TGTGCCAGCAGTGCCGGATGGGGTGGGCAGTTCTTC
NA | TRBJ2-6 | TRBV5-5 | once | CASSFKGARSGDNVLTF | TGTGCCAGCAGCTTTAAAGGGGCCCGCTCTGGGGACAACGTCCTGACTTTC
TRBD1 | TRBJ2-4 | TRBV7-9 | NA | CASSSPSGQGADIQYF | TGTGCCAGCAGCTCCCCCTCGGGACAGGGGGCGGACATTCAGTACTTC
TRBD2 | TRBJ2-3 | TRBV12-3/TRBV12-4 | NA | CTSSSGLAGLFSTDTQYF | TGTACCAGCAGTTCTGGACTAGCGGGGCTCTTTAGCACAGATACGCAGTATTTT
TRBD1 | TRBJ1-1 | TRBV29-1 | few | CSVGGGTGWTEAFF | TGCAGCGTTGGGGGAGGGACAGGGTGGACTGAAGCTTTCTTT
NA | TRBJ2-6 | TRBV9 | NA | CASSPGQGVLRANVLTF | TGTGCCAGCAGCCCGGGACAAGGCGTTCTTAGGGCCAACGTCCTGACTTTC
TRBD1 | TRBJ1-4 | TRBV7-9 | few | CASSSTRQGRGEKLFF | TGTGCCAGCAGCTCGACCCGACAGGGGAGAGGTGAAAAACTGTTTTTT
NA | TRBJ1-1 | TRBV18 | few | CASSSGRHTEAFF | TGTGCCAGCTCATCTGGACGGCACACTGAAGCTTTCTTT
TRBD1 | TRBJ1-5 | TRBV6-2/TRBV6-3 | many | CASSSRGDNNQPQHF | TGTGCCAGCAGTTCCAGGGGGGACAACAATCAGCCCCAGCATTTT
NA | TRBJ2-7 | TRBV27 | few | CASSFGGRSSYEQYF | TGTGCCAGCAGTTTTGGGGGCAGGAGCTCCTACGAGCAGTACTTC
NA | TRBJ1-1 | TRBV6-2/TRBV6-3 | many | CASTRTAENTEAFF | TGTGCCAGCACCCGGACAGCCGAGAACACTGAAGCTTTCTTT
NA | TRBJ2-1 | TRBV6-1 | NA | CASSEWVEGEQFF | TGTGCCAGCAGTGAATGGGTAGAAGGGGAGCAGTTCTTC
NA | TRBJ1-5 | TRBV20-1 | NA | CSVRTDSNQPQHF | TGCAGTGTCCGAACGGATAGCAATCAGCCCCAGCATTTT
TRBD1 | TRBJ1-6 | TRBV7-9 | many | CASSFRDRGNSPLHF | TGTGCCAGCAGCTTCCGGGACAGGGGAAATTCACCCCTCCACTTT
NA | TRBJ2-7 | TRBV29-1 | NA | CSVRVTREQYF | TGCAGCGTTAGGGTCACGAGGGAGCAGTACTTC
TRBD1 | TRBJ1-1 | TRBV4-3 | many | CASSHGSGTGGTEAFF | TGCGCCAGCAGCCATGGTTCCGGGACAGGGGGCACTGAAGCTTTCTTT
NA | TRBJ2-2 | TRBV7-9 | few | CASRKGTAENTGELFF | TGTGCCAGCAGGAAGGGAACGGCAGAGAACACCGGGGAGCTGTTTTTT
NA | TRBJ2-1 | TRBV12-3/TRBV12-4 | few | CASSLAGNEQFF | TGTGCCAGCAGTTTAGCGGGCAATGAGCAGTTCTTC
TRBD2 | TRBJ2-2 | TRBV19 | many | CASRWRGLAGSATTGELFF | TGTGCCAGTAGATGGCGGGGACTAGCGGGATCCGCGACCACCGGGGAGCTGTTTTTT
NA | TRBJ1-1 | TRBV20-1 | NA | CSARQGDTEAFF | TGCAGTGCTAGACAAGGTGACACTGAAGCTTTCTTT
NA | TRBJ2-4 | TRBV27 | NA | CASSPALREPFAKNIQYF | TGTGCCAGCAGCCCGGCCCTTCGGGAGCCTTTCGCCAAAAACATTCAGTACTTC
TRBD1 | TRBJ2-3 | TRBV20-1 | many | CSAPGQGIDTQYF | TGCAGTGCTCCGGGACAGGGGATAGATACGCAGTATTTT
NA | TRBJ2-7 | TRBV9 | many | CASSVGVSYEQYF | TGTGCCAGCAGCGTAGGCGTCTCCTACGAGCAGTACTTC
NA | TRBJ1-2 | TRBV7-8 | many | CASSQTQGWGYTF | TGTGCCAGCAGTCAGACACAGGGCTGGGGCTACACCTTC
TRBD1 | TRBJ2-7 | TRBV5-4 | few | CASSLDAGGYEQYF | TGTGCCAGCAGCTTGGACGCAGGGGGCTACGAGCAGTACTTC
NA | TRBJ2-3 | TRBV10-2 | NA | CASLPAGSTDTQYF | TGCGCCAGCTTACCGGCGGGCAGCACAGATACGCAGTATTTT
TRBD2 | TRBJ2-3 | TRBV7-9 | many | CASSPYGLADTDTQYF | TGTGCCAGCAGCCCGTACGGGCTAGCGGACACAGATACGCAGTATTTT
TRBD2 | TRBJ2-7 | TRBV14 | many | CASSRGGGIPYEQYF | TGTGCCAGCAGCCGCGGCGGGGGGATTCCCTACGAGCAGTACTTC
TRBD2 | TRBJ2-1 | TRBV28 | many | CASTPGTSGKREQFF | TGTGCCAGCACCCCCGGGACTAGCGGGAAAAGAGAGCAGTTCTTC
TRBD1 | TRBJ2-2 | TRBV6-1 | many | CASRAQGETGELFF | TGTGCCAGCAGAGCACAGGGGGAAACCGGGGAGCTGTTTTTT
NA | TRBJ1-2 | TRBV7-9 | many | CASSSPEPYGYTF | TGTGCCAGCAGCTCGCCTGAGCCCTATGGCTACACCTTC
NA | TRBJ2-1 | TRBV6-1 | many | CASRLGYNEQFF | TGTGCCAGCAGACTTGGTTACAATGAGCAGTTCTTC
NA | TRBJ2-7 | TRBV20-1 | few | CSALTGDRETYEQYF | TGCAGTGCTCTTACGGGGGACCGGGAAACCTACGAGCAGTACTTC